Here is one T cell receptor beta chain with its context. Its specificity is not known. Healthy HIV-negative adults with no recent acute infections or vaccinations were recruited as donors. The record originates from a study of shared clonotypes between healthy human individuals. Investigators spread the genomic DNA of each subset evenly over several immunoSEQ plates. As processed by the authors: Filtering differed for immunoSEQ, which gave only junction sequences without quality scores. Using immunoSEQ multiplex PCR, the repertoire was profiled, and TCRdb retains in-frame clones only, with some absent. V and J calls plus clone size are reproduced from that table; the DNA served to infer D and trimming. The table includes about 480,000 clones, about 75% detected once. Broader study findings: The expectation was that sequencing depth would affect clonotype sharing among donors.

CDR1 and CDR2 (germline): LGHNA, YSLEER. This CDR3 has 15 amino acids. With 0 bases removed from V and 4 bases from J, the gap between germline ends came to 10 bases. The source material was PBMCs. The chain joins TRBV4-3 to TRBJ1-3, with a possible D match to TRBD1 (5 bases). The clonotype comes from a woman between 35 and 50 years old in good health. Some clones in this sample may be carry-over from other donors' samples. CDR3 amino acids: CASSQDRVTGNTIYF. Written as DNA, the CDR3 is TGCGCCAGCAGCCAAGACAGGGTCACCGGAAACACCATATATTTT.